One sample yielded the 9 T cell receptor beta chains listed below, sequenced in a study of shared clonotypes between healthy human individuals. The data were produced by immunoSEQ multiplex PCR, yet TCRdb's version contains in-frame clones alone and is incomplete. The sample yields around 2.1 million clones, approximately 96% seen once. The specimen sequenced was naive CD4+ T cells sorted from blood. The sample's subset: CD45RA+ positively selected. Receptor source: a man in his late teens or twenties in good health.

The CDR3 spells CASTSETYEQYF. The DNA of the CDR3 is TGTGCCAGCACATCAGAGACCTACGAGCAGTACTTC. V and J are TRBV14 and TRBJ2-7; D not certain. The V gene's germline CDR1 is SGHDN and CDR2 FVKESK. This CDR3 contains 12 residues. Trimming left V 7 bases short and J 2 bases short, with 9 bases between.

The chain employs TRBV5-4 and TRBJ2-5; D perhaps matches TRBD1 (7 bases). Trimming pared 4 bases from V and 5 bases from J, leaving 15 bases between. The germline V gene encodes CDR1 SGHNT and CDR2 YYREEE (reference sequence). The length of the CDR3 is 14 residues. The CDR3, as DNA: TGTGCCAGCAGCCCAGGGGGGTTGTTGGAGACCCAGTACTTC. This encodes CASSPGGLLETQYF. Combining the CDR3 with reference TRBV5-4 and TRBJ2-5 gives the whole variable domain ETGVTQSPTHLIKTRGQQVTLRCSSQSGHNTVSWYQQALGQGPQFIFQYYREEENGRGNFPPRFSGLQFPNYSSELNVNALELDDSALYLCASSPGGLLETQYFGPGTRLLVL.

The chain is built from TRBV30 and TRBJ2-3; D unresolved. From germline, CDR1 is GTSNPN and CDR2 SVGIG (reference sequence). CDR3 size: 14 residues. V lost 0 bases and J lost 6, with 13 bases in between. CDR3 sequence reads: CAWSVQPLEDTQYF. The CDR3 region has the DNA TGTGCCTGGAGTGTACAACCCCTCGAGGATACGCAGTATTTT.

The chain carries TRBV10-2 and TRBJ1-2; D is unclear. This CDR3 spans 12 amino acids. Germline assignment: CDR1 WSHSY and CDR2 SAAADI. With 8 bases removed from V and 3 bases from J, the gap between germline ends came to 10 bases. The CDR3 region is CASGRKDYGYTF. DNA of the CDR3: TGCGCCAGCGGACGGAAAGACTATGGCTACACCTTC.

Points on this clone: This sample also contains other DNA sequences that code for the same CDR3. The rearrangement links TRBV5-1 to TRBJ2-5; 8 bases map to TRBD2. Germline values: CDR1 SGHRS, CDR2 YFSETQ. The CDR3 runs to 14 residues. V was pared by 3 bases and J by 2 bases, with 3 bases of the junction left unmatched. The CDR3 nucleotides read TGCGCCAGCAGCTCCACGGGGGGGCAAGAGACCCAGTACTTC. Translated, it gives CASSSTGGQETQYF.

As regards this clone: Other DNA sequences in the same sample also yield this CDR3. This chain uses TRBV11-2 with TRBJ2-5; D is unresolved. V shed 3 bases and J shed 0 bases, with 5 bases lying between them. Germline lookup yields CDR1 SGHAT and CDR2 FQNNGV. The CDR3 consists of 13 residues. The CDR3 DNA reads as TGTGCCAGCAGCTTCGGCCACCAAGAGACCCAGTACTTC. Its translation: CASSFGHQETQYF.

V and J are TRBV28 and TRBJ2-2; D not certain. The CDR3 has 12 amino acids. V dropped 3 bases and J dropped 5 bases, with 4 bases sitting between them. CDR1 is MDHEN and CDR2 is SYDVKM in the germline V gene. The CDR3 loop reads CASSLETGELFF. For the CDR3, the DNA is TGTGCCAGCAGTTTGGAAACCGGGGAGCTGTTTTTT.

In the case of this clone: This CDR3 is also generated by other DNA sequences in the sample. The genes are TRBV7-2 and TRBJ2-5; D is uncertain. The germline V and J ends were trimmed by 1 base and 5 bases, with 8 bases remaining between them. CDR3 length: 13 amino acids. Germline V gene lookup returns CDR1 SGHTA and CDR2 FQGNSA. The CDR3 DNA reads TGTGCCAGCAGCTTAGAGAGGCGGGAGACCCAGTACTTC. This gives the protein CASSLERRETQYF.

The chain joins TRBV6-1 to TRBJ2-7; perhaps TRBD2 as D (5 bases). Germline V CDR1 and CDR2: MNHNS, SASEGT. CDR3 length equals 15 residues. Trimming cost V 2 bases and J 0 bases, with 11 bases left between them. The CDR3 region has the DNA TGTGCCAGCAGTGAATTCGGGGTTAGCTCCTACGAGCAGTACTTC. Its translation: CASSEFGVSSYEQYF.